A single sample gave rise to the 29 T cell receptor beta chains below, sequenced in a study of T cell repertoires in cytomegalovirus infection. Via MiXCR, TCRdb re-called the reads, giving one row per CDR3 protein. The table lists some 150,000 distinct CDR3 sequences, about 6.5% of them singletons. The sample comprised PBMCs. These receptors originate from a human donor in good health (CMV status not recorded). Some clones in this sample may be carry-over from other donors' samples.

This clonotype was found a few times. This rearrangement joins TRBV2 to TRBJ2-3; D is uncertain. CDR3 length equals 12 residues. V dropped 1 base and J dropped 11 bases, with 10 bases sitting between them. CDR1 is SNHLY, CDR2 FYNNEI, per germline. The CDR3 sequence is CASSEGRTRQYF. The CDR3 DNA follows: TGTGCCAGCAGTGAAGGTCGCACGAGGCAGTATTTT.

This clonotype occurred a few times. V usage is TRBV13 and J usage is TRBJ1-1, with D unresolved. The CDR3 is 15 residues long. Trimming took off 5 bases at V and 0 bases at J, with 13 bases between the two ends. Germline assignment: CDR1 PRHDT and CDR2 FYEKMQ (reference sequence). CDR3 loop: CASSPRRVLNTEAFF. The CDR3 DNA is TGTGCCAGCAGCCCGCGACGAGTCCTGAACACTGAAGCTTTCTTT.

This clonotype was counted at least ten times. V and J are TRBV7-9 and TRBJ1-1, with a possible D match to TRBD1 (6 bases). Looked up from germline, CDR1 is SEHNR and CDR2 is FQNEAQ (reference sequence). This CDR3 region has 14 residues. Trimming removed 5 bases from V and 5 bases from J, with 15 bases in between. As DNA, the CDR3 is TGTGCCAGCAGCCGACAGGAAGCCTCTACTGAAGCTTTCTTT. Translation gives CASSRQEASTEAFF.

This chain uses TRBV6-1 with TRBJ2-4; TRBD1 or TRBD2 may be the D gene (5 bases each). Trimming took off 4 bases at V and 9 bases at J, with 13 bases between the two ends. Germline V gene lookup returns CDR1 MNHNS and CDR2 SASEGT. The CDR3 has 13 amino acids. The CDR3 DNA follows: TGTGCCAGCAGTGCGGGGCAGGGTGGCATTCAGTACTTC. This encodes CASSAGQGGIQYF.

At least ten counts were recorded for this clonotype. The V call is TRBV7-2, the J call TRBJ2-7; a weak D match, TRBD2 (5 bases). The CDR3 runs 15 residues. The germline CDR1 and CDR2 sequences are SGHTA and FQGNSA. The V and J ends lost 6 bases and 4 bases respectively, with 19 bases between them. The CDR3 spells CASSENGLPGYEQYF. CDR3 nucleotide sequence: TGTGCCAGCAGTGAGAACGGTCTCCCGGGGTACGAGCAGTACTTC. The full variable domain, rest sourced from reference TRBV7-2 and TRBJ2-7, is GAGVSQSPSNKVTEKGKDVELRCDPISGHTALYWYRQSLGQGLEFLIYFQGNSAPDKSGLPSDRFSAERTGGSVSTLTIQRTQQEDSAVYLCASSENGLPGYEQYFGPGTRLTVT.

This clonotype showed up many times. The chain combines TRBV7-2 with TRBJ2-3, with 13 bases aligning to TRBD2. CDR1 SGHTA and CDR2 FQGNSA come from the germline V gene. This CDR3 is built from 15 residues. With 4 bases clipped from V and 7 bases from J, the junction kept 5 bases outside the gene matches. The CDR3 DNA reads as TGTGCCAGCAGCTCGACTAGCGGGGGGACTAATACGCAGTATTTT. Its translation is CASSSTSGGTNTQYF. The variable domain in full, completed from reference TRBV7-2 and TRBJ2-3, reads GAGVSQSPSNKVTEKGKDVELRCDPISGHTALYWYRQSLGQGLEFLIYFQGNSAPDKSGLPSDRFSAERTGGSVSTLTIQRTQQEDSAVYLCASSSTSGGTNTQYFGPGTRLTVL.

This clonotype came up many times. CDR3 amino acids: CASSYGQGTEAFF. The CDR3 nucleotides read TGTGCCAGCAGTTACGGACAGGGCACTGAAGCTTTCTTT. V is TRBV6-2 or TRBV6-3 and J is TRBJ1-1, with 8 bases aligning to TRBD1. The V segment lost 2 bases and the J segment 4 bases; nucleotides outside the gene matches: 0. Germline CDR1 is MNHEY and CDR2 is SVGEGT. The CDR3 covers 13 residues.

This clonotype was recorded many times. The CDR3 DNA sequence: TGCAGTGCCAACGGGCTTCAAGAGACCCAGTACTTC. Its translation: CSANGLQETQYF. This chain uses TRBV20-1 with TRBJ2-5; no clear D. V gave up 6 bases and J gave up 2 bases, with 10 bases separating them. The CDR3 is made up of 12 amino acids. Germline lookup yields CDR1 DFQATT and CDR2 SNEGSKA (reference sequence).

This clonotype has at least ten counts. The J gene is TRBJ2-1, the V gene TRBV7-9; D could derive from TRBD1 or TRBD2 (6 bases each). Trimming took 5 bases from V and 5 from J, leaving 16 bases between them. Germline CDR1 SEHNR, CDR2 FQNEAQ (reference sequence). The CDR3 contains 15 residues. CDR3 nucleotide sequence: TGTGCCAGCAGCGCAAACGGGGGCCCGGACAATGAGCAGTTCTTC. It translates to CASSANGGPDNEQFF.

This clonotype was counted many times. The chain has TRBV11-2 and TRBJ2-5; D is unclear. The germline V gene encodes CDR1 SGHAT and CDR2 FQNNGV. Trimming shortened V by 3 bases and J by 0 bases, and 8 bases separated the two germline ends. This CDR3 contains 14 residues. CDR3 in DNA: TGTGCCAGCAGCTTGCAGCCGAACCAAGAGACCCAGTACTTC. Translating it yields CASSLQPNQETQYF.

The chain uses TRBV11-2 and TRBJ2-2; 9 nucleotides align to TRBD2. The V gene's germline CDR1 is SGHAT and CDR2 FQNNGV. V was clipped by 5 bases and J by 2 bases; unmatched bases: 3. The CDR3 is 15 residues long. CDR3 in amino acids: CASSRRGGNTGELFF. CDR3 nucleotides: TGTGCCAGCAGCCGGCGGGGGGGCAACACCGGGGAGCTGTTTTTT.

This clonotype was recorded a few times. This rearrangement joins TRBV5-1 to TRBJ1-2; D is ambiguous. The CDR3 runs to 14 residues. Germline V gives CDR1 SGHRS, CDR2 YFSETQ. V was shortened by 3 bases and J by 8 bases, with 17 bases between the two germline ends. CDR3 DNA: TGCGCCAGCAGCTCAGCACCCGAGAAGGTCGGCTACACCTTC. Translation: CASSSAPEKVGYTF.

This clonotype has ten or more counts. This CDR3 reads CASSQDGGGSEETQYF. CDR3 bases: TGCGCCAGCAGCCAAGATGGGGGGGGGTCTGAGGAGACCCAGTACTTC. This chain uses TRBV4-3 with TRBJ2-5; 7 bases map to TRBD2. V shed 0 bases, J shed 5 bases, and the junction held 9 bases outside the gene matches. Germline V gene data show CDR1 as LGHNA and CDR2 as YSLEER. The CDR3 length is 16 residues.

The gene calls are TRBV7-2 and TRBJ1-1; TRBD1 matches at 10 bases. The length of the CDR3 is 13 residues. The V and J ends lost 6 bases and 6 bases, in that order; junction bases with no gene match: 4. The V gene's germline CDR1 is SGHTA and CDR2 FQGNSA. In DNA form, the CDR3 reads TGTGCCAGCAGTCGGGACAGGGGCGCTGAAGCTTTCTTT. Protein sequence: CASSRDRGAEAFF.

Judged by abundance, this clonotype is medium-sized. The chain links TRBV7-2 to TRBJ2-3; the D gene could be TRBD1 or TRBD2 (5 bases each). CDR3 length: 15 residues. The germline gives CDR1 SGHTA, CDR2 FQGNSA. Between the trimmed V and J ends, which lost 4 bases and 5 bases, there was a span of 16 bases. CDR3 bases: TGTGCCAGCAGCTCCCTGAGAGGGGCTATAGATACGCAGTATTTT. Residues: CASSSLRGAIDTQYF.

This clonotype was detected ten times or more. This rearrangement joins TRBV7-2 to TRBJ2-5, with 7 bases identical to TRBD1. Germline CDR1 and CDR2: SGHTA and FQGNSA. Trimming cost V 5 bases and J 4 bases; bases outside gene matches: 7. This CDR3 has 14 amino acids. As DNA, the CDR3 is TGTGCCAGCAGCGAGGGGGCCAATATAGAGACCCAGTACTTC. Amino acids: CASSEGANIETQYF.

There are many counts of this clonotype. The gene calls are TRBV27 and TRBJ2-2, with 8 bases that match TRBD1. The CDR3 runs to 18 residues. With 5 bases clipped from V and 1 base from J, the junction kept 12 bases outside the gene matches. Germline CDR1 and CDR2: MNHEY and SMNVEV (reference sequence). The CDR3 sequence: CASSAGHPGTGNTGELFF. CDR3 in DNA: TGTGCCAGCAGTGCCGGCCATCCCGGGACAGGGAACACCGGGGAGCTGTTTTTT.

This clonotype has at least ten counts. The genes are TRBV7-2 and TRBJ2-3; 15 nucleotides match TRBD2. CDR1 is SGHTA, CDR2 FQGNSA, per germline. The trim removed 6 bases at V and 5 bases at J, leaving 6 bases unmatched. There are 16 residues in the CDR3. The CDR3, as DNA: TGTGCCAGCAGTCCTGGACTAGCGGGGGGGCAAGATACGCAGTATTTT. It encodes CASSPGLAGGQDTQYF.

This clonotype was picked up many times. The CDR3 DNA is TGTGCCAGCGGACCCAGGGGCCAAAGGGAGCAGTTCTTC. Amino acids: CASGPRGQREQFF. The chain employs TRBV28 and TRBJ2-1; perhaps TRBD1 as D (6 bases). The CDR3 contains 13 residues. Trimming pared 8 bases from V and 10 bases from J, leaving 18 bases between. The germline V gene has CDR1 MDHEN and CDR2 SYDVKM.

This clonotype was counted many times. The gene calls are TRBV11-2 and TRBJ1-1; the D is unclear. This CDR3 spans 18 amino acids. The germline gives CDR1 SGHAT, CDR2 FQNNGV. Trimming stripped 5 bases from V and 0 bases from J, with 22 bases between. CDR3 residues: CASSPRSPRILMNTEAFF. The CDR3 nucleotides read TGTGCCAGCAGCCCCCGATCGCCCCGGATCTTAATGAACACTGAAGCTTTCTTT.

The rearrangement joins TRBV5-1 to TRBJ2-4; D may be TRBD1 (5 bases). Trimming cost V 0 bases and J 4 bases, with 11 bases left between them. Germline CDR1 reads SGHRS; CDR2 reads YFSETQ. The CDR3 has 15 residues. The CDR3, as DNA: TGCGCCAGCAGCTTGGATTCGCCAGGGAAAAACATTCAGTACTTC. This translates into CASSLDSPGKNIQYF.

This clonotype showed up many times. V usage is TRBV12-3 or TRBV12-4 and J usage is TRBJ1-5; D not certain. V dropped 7 bases and J dropped 3 bases, with 13 bases sitting between them. The CDR3 contains 14 residues. The CDR3 spells CASTYGGNNQPQHF. Here the CDR3 DNA reads TGTGCCAGCACATACGGCGGGAACAATCAGCCCCAGCATTTT.

This clonotype occurred many times. The chain has TRBV5-1 and TRBJ1-4; a possible D gene is TRBD1 (5 bases). This CDR3 region has 16 residues. Trimming stripped 4 bases from V and 4 bases from J, with 17 bases between. From germline, CDR1 is SGHRS and CDR2 YFSETQ. The CDR3 spells CASSSEPGRDNEKLFF. The CDR3 DNA reads as TGCGCCAGCAGCAGCGAACCGGGACGGGATAATGAAAAACTGTTTTTT. The complete variable domain, with remaining parts taken from reference TRBV5-1 and TRBJ1-4, reads KAGVTQTPRYLIKTRGQQVTLSCSPISGHRSVSWYQQTPGQGLQFLFEYFSETQRNKGNFPGRFSGRQFSNSRSEMNVSTLELGDSALYLCASSSEPGRDNEKLFFGSGTQLSVL.

This clonotype was observed a few times. The J gene is TRBJ1-5, the V gene TRBV14, with a weak D call TRBD1 (6 bases). This CDR3 is built from 14 residues. The germline V and J ends were trimmed by 4 bases and 5 bases, with 12 bases remaining between them. Germline CDR1 SGHDN, CDR2 FVKESK. The CDR3 loop reads CASSRLGGHQPQHF. CDR3 in DNA: TGTGCCAGCAGCCGCCTCGGGGGGCATCAGCCCCAGCATTTT.

This clonotype was counted ten times or more. This chain uses TRBV7-6 with TRBJ2-5; TRBD2 aligns across 8 bases. The CDR3 covers 19 residues. Germline CDR1 reads SGHVS; CDR2 reads FNYEAQ. The J segment lost 4 bases and the V segment lost 5 bases, leaving 21 bases of the junction unmatched. CDR3 in amino acids: CASSPPRGLAGGRSETQYF. CDR3 coding DNA: TGTGCCAGCAGCCCCCCTCGGGGATTGGCGGGGGGCCGGTCAGAGACCCAGTACTTC.

This clonotype came up many times. The chain joins TRBV24-1 to TRBJ2-1; D is undetermined. V was cut by 5 bases and J by 0 bases, with 10 bases left in between. Looked up from germline, CDR1 is KGHDR and CDR2 is SFDVKD. The CDR3 spans 15 residues. The CDR3 DNA follows: TGTGCCACCAGTGTTGGCGGTAGCTCCTACAATGAGCAGTTCTTC. This codes for CATSVGGSSYNEQFF.

This clonotype came up many times. The chain carries TRBV7-8 and TRBJ1-6; D remains ambiguous. The CDR3 sequence is 16 residues long. V was cut by 4 bases and J by 8 bases, with 18 bases left in between. CDR1 SGHVS and CDR2 FQNEAQ come from the germline V gene. This CDR3 reads CASSSLRNSEHSPLHF. CDR3 coding DNA: TGTGCCAGCAGCTCCCTCAGGAATTCGGAGCATTCACCCCTCCACTTT. The full variable domain, completed using reference TRBV7-8 and TRBJ1-6, is GAGVSQSPRYKVAKRGQDVALRCDPISGHVSLFWYQQALGQGPEFLTYFQNEAQLDKSGLPSDRFFAERPEGSVSTLKIQRTQQEDSAVYLCASSSLRNSEHSPLHFGNGTRLTVT.

This clonotype came up many times. The V and J genes are TRBV7-2 and TRBJ1-6, with unresolved D. Looked up from germline, CDR1 is SGHTA and CDR2 is FQGNSA. This CDR3 spans 15 amino acids. V lost 5 bases and J 9 bases, leaving 17 bases between the germline ends. As DNA, the CDR3 is TGTGCCAGCAGCCCGAGGGCAACCTTGAGTTCACCCCTCCACTTT. Translation: CASSPRATLSSPLHF.

Remarks on this clonotype: A much larger clone lies one base from this, so it may be a read error. This chain uses TRBV20-1 with TRBJ2-4; 10 bases map to TRBD1. Germline CDR1 is DFQATT and CDR2 is SNEGSKA (reference sequence). This CDR3 comprises 14 residues. CDR3 sequence (DNA): TGCAGTGCTTGGGACCGGGACAGGGGAAACACTCAGTACTTC. It is translated as CSAWDRDRGNTQYF.